Listed here are 3 T cell receptor beta chains from one sample, sequenced in a study of response to subunit inactivated influenza vaccine. TCRdb fed the RT-PCR reads into MiXCR, producing one record per CDR3 protein. The sample contains roughly 670,000 distinct CDR3 sequences, around 13% of which appear only once. The source was PBMCs from blood, collected less than 15 days before vaccination. The receptors were sampled from a man aged 50 to 59 who received an inactivated influenza vaccine.

This clonotype was counted only a few times. The V gene is TRBV3-1, the J gene TRBJ2-5; 8 nucleotides align to TRBD2. Germline loops: CDR1 LGHDT, CDR2 YNNKEL (reference sequence). Losses at the gene ends were 4 bases for V and 9 bases for J; bases not matched to a gene: 7. This CDR3 comprises 13 residues. CDR3 protein: CASSPKRELPQYF. DNA of the CDR3: TGTGCCAGCAGCCCCAAGCGGGAGCTGCCCCAGTACTTC.

In this sample, this clonotype turned up a few times. The genes are TRBV5-6 and TRBJ2-7; the D is unclear. Germline CDR1 SGHDT, CDR2 YYEEEE. The CDR3 consists of 13 residues. V was shortened by 2 bases and J by 7 bases, with 13 bases between the two germline ends. The CDR3 DNA is TGTGCCAGCAGCTTTTCCGGCGTCGAAGAGCAGTACTTC. This sequence encodes CASSFSGVEEQYF.

This clonotype appeared a single time. V gene TRBV12-3 or TRBV12-4 combines with J gene TRBJ2-3, with 8 bases fitting TRBD2. V shed 5 bases, J shed 5 bases, and the junction held 9 bases outside the gene matches. The CDR3 length is 15 residues. CDR3 nucleotides: TGTGCCAGCAGTCCTGTGGCGGGGGGAGAAGATACGCAGTATTTT. Amino acid sequence: CASSPVAGGEDTQYF.